The present entry profiles one T cell receptor beta chain with its context. The antigen is not known. Assay used: immunoSEQ multiplex PCR; TCRdb lists only in-frame clones, some missing. The sample lists 210,000 or so clones; around 94% were seen once. The CDR3 has 14 residues. Germline lookup yields CDR1 MDHEN and CDR2 SYDVKM. The V segment lost 7 bases and the J segment 7 bases; nucleotides outside the gene matches: 9. This entry comes from a study of T cell responses to AZD1222 COVID-19 vaccine. Study-level findings and limits: Just a handful of people given AZD1222 tested seropositive at baseline.

This clonotype was sampled from an adult who received the MenACWY meningococcal vaccine as a control. The chain links TRBV28 to TRBJ1-2, with 10 bases identical to TRBD1. The sequencing used peripheral blood, collected 28 days after the second dose of the MenACWY control vaccine. CDR3 DNA: TGTGCCAGCACCATAAGGACAGGGGGGGGTGGCTACACCTTC. Residues: CASTIRTGGGGYTF.